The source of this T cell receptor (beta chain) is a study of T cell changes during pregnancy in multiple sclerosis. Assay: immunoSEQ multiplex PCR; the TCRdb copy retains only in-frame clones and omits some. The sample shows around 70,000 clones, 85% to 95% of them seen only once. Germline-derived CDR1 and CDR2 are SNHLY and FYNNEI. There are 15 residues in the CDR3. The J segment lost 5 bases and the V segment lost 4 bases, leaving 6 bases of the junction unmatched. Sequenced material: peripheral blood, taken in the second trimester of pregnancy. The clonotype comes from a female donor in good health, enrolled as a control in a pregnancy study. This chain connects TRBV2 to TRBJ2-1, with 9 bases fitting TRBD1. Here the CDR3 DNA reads TGTGCCAGCAGTGTTGGGACAGGGAGGGACAATGAGCAGTTCTTC. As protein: CASSVGTGRDNEQFF.